This TCR beta chain was identified in a study of human T cells and chemical hapten exposure. For the study at large: Sensitizing treatment utilized 2% DPC over a roughly 2 cm by roughly 2 cm portion of upper inner arm skin.

MiXCR, run by TCRdb on the RACE reads, gives a single entry per CDR3 protein. This sample carries around 76,000 distinct CDR3 sequences, 12% of them seen once, and the ten largest clones take 3.5% to 4.5%. About this clonotype: The antigen remains undetermined.

The CDR3 loop spans 14 amino acids. The trim removed 6 bases at V and 4 bases at J, leaving 5 bases unmatched. Germline V gives CDR1 SNHLY, CDR2 FYNNEI. Time point reported: patch test 1, 2 weeks after DPC sensitization. Treatment denoted: therapeutic diphenylcyclopropenone sensitization with weekly scalp DPC. Alopecia patients, 18 to 70 years old and DPC-suitable, served as donors. Study-level findings and limits: DPC sensitization produced no change in TCRs with frequency above 1 in 1000.

The clonotype was recovered from a woman aged 55-70 years with alopecia areata. Some clones in this sample may be carry-over from other donors' samples. The chain is built from TRBV2 and TRBJ2-2, with 7 positions matching TRBD1. The sequencing here drew on whole blood, taken in connection with sensitization to the hapten diphenylcyclopropenone (DPC). The CDR3 is CASSLRDSTGELFF. For the CDR3, the DNA is TGTGCCAGCAGCCTCCGGGACAGCACCGGGGAGCTGTTTTTT. Full variable domain (outside the CDR3, taken from reference TRBV2 and TRBJ2-2): EPEVTQTPSHQVTQMGQEVILRCVPISNHLYFYWYRQILGQKVEFLVSFYNNEISEKSEIFDDQFSVERPDGSNFTLKIRSTKLEDSAMYFCASSLRDSTGELFFGEGSRLTVL.